The T cell receptor (beta chain) under discussion was sequenced for a study of cytomegalovirus exposure and HLA in healthy donors. The PCR contained 60 Vbeta and 13 Jbeta primers. The table came from immunoSEQ multiplex PCR; TCRdb's copy has only in-frame clones and leaves some out. This sample has approximately 180,000 clones, with approximately 84% found just once. Study-wide points: In a later analysis, at a false discovery rate of 0.05, about 15,000 TCR beta sequences were associated with HLA alleles. In vitro assays verified that a few CMV-associated chains recognized CMV antigens specifically. For cytomegalovirus status, the classifier reportedly gave diagnoses with high specificity and sensitivity.

Points on this clone: Its matching antigen is unknown.

V shed 0 bases and J 4 bases; nucleotides not matched to a gene: 6. This CDR3 spans 15 amino acids. Looked up from germline, CDR1 is SGDLS and CDR2 is YYNGEE. The genes are TRBV9 and TRBJ1-1, with TRBD1 matching over 7 bases. The source is a girl aged 5 to 17 in good health and CMV-seropositive. Material: PBMCs. DNA of the CDR3: TGTGCCAGCAGCGTAGTGACAGGGTTTGCCACTGAAGCTTTCTTT. Protein: CASSVVTGFATEAFF. The whole variable domain, filled in from reference TRBV9 and TRBJ1-1, reads DSGVTQTPKHLITATGQRVTLRCSPRSGDLSVYWYQQSLDQGLQFLIQYYNGEERAKGNILERFSAQQFPDLHSELNLSSLELGDSALYFCASSVVTGFATEAFFGQGTRLTVV.